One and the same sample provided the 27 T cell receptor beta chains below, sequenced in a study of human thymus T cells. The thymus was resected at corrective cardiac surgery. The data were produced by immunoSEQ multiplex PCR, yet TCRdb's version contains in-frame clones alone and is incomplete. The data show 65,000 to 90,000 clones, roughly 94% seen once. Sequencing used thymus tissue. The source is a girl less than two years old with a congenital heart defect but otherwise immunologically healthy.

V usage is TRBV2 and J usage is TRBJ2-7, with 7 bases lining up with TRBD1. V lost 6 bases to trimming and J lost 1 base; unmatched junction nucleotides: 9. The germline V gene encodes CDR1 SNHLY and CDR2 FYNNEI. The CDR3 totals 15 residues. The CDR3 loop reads CASRVERTGSYEQYF. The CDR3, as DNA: TGTGCCAGCAGGGTCGAGAGGACAGGTTCCTACGAGCAGTACTTC.

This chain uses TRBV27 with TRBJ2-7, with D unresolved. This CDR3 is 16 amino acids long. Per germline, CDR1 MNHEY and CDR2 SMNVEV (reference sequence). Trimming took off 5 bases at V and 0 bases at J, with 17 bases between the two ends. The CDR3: CASSPPPRWGSYEQYF. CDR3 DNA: TGTGCCAGCAGTCCTCCCCCGAGGTGGGGCTCCTACGAGCAGTACTTC.

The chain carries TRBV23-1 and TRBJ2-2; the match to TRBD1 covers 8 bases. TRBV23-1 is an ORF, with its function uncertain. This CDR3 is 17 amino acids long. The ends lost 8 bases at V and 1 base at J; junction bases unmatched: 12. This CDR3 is CASSTGGNSENTGELFF. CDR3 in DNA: TGCGCCAGCTCTACAGGGGGAAATAGTGAGAACACCGGGGAGCTGTTTTTT.

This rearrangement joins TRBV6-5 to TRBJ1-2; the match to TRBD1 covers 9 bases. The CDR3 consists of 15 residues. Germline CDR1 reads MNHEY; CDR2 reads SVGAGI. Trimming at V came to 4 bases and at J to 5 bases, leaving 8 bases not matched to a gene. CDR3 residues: CASSFLRDRAYGYTF. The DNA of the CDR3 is TGTGCCAGCAGTTTCCTCCGGGACAGGGCGTATGGCTACACCTTC.

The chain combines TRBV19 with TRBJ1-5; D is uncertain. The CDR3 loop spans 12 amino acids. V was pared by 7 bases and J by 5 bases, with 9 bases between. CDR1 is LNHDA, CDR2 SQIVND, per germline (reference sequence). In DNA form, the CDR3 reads TGTGCCAGTAACTTCGAAGATCAGCCCCAGCATTTT. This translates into CASNFEDQPQHF. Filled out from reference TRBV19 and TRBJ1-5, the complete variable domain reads DGGITQSPKYLFRKEGQNVTLSCEQNLNHDAMYWYRQDPGQGLRLIYYSQIVNDFQKGDIAEGYSVSREKKESFPLTVTSAQKNPTAFYLCASNFEDQPQHFGDGTRLSIL.

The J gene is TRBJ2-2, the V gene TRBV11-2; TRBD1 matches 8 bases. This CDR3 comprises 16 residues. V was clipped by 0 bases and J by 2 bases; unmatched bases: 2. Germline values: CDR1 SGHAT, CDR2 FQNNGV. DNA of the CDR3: TGTGCCAGCAGCTTAGAAGGACAGGGTAACACCGGGGAGCTGTTTTTT. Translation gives CASSLEGQGNTGELFF.

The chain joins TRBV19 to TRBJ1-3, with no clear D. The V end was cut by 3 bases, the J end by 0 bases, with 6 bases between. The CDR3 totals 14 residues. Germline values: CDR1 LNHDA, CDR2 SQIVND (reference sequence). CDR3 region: CASSIGPSGNTIYF. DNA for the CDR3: TGTGCCAGTAGTATCGGACCCTCTGGAAACACCATATATTTT.

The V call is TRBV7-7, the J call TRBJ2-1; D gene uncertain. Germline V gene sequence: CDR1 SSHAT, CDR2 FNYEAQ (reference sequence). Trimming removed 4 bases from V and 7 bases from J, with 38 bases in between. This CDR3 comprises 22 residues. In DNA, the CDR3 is TGTGCCAGCAGCTATACGCCCCGTTTTAATCTAGGTGGGCGGATACCTACAAATGAGCAGTTCTTC. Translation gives CASSYTPRFNLGGRIPTNEQFF.

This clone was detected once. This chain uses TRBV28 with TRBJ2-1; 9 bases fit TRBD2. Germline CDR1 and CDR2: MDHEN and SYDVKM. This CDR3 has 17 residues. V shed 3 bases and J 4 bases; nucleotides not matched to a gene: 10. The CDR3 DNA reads TGTGCCAGCAGTTTGATAACGCTAGCGGGATCATACAATGAGCAGTTCTTC. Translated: CASSLITLAGSYNEQFF.

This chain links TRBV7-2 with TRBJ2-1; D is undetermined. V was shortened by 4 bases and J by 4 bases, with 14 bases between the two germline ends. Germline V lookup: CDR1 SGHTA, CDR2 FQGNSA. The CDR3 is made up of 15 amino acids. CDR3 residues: CASSSGPDGYNEQFF. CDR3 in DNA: TGTGCCAGCAGCTCTGGCCCAGATGGTTACAATGAGCAGTTCTTC. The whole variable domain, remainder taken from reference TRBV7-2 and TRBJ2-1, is GAGVSQSPSNKVTEKGKDVELRCDPISGHTALYWYRQSLGQGLEFLIYFQGNSAPDKSGLPSDRFSAERTGGSVSTLTIQRTQQEDSAVYLCASSSGPDGYNEQFFGPGTRLTVL.

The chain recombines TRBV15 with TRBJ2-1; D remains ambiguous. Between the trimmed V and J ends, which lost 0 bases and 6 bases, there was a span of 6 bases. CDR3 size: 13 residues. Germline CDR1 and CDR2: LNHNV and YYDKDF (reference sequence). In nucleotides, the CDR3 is TGTGCCACCAGCAGAGATCGACCCAATGAGCAGTTCTTC. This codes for CATSRDRPNEQFF.

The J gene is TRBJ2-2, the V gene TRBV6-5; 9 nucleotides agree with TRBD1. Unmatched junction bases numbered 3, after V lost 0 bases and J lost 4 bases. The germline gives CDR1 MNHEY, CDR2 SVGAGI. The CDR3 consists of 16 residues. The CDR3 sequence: CASSYSWTGVTGELFF. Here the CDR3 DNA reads TGTGCCAGCAGTTACTCGTGGACAGGGGTCACCGGGGAGCTGTTTTTT.

The CDR3 protein is CASRSRDRGPLNTEAFF. CDR3 bases: TGTGCCAGCAGATCGCGGGACAGGGGGCCACTGAACACTGAAGCTTTCTTT. This chain uses TRBV28 with TRBJ1-1; the match to TRBD1 covers 12 bases. Germline V gene lookup returns CDR1 MDHEN and CDR2 SYDVKM. V was clipped by 6 bases and J by 0 bases; unmatched bases: 8. The CDR3 sequence is 17 residues long.

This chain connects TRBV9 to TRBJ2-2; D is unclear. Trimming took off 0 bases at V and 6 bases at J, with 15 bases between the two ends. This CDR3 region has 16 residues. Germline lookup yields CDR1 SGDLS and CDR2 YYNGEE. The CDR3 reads CASSVENRSSAGELFF. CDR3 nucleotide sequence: TGTGCCAGCAGCGTAGAGAACCGGAGTTCGGCCGGGGAGCTGTTTTTT.

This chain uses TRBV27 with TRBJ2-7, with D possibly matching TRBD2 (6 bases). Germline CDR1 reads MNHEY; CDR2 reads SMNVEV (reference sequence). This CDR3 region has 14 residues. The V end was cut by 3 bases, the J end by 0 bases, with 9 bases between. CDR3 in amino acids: CASSFRESSYEQYF. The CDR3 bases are TGTGCCAGCAGTTTCCGGGAGTCCTCCTACGAGCAGTACTTC.

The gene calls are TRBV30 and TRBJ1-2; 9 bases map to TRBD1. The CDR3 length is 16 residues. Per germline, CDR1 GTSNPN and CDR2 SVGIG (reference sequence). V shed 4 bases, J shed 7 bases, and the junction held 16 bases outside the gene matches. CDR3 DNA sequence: TGTGCCTGGACTGGGGACAGGGCAAGACAAGGGGGTGGCTACACCTTC. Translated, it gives CAWTGDRARQGGGYTF. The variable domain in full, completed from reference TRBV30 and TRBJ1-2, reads SQTIHQWPATLVQPVGSPLSLECTVEGTSNPNLYWYRQAAGRGLQLLFYSVGIGQISSEVPQNLSASRPQDRQFILSSKKLLLSDSGFYLCAWTGDRARQGGGYTFGSGTRLTVV.

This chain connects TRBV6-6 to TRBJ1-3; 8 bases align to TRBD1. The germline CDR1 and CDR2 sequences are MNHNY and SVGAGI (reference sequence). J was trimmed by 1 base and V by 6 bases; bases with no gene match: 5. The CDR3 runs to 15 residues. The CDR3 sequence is CASSLRTGSGNTIYF. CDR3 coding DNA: TGTGCCAGCAGCCTGCGGACAGGGTCTGGAAACACCATATATTTT.

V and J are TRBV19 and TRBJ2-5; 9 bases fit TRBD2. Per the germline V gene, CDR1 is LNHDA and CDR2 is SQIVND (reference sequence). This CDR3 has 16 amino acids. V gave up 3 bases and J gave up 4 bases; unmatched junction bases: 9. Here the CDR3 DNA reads TGTGCCAGTAGTATGCCTAGCGGGGTGGGGGGAGAGACCCAGTACTTC. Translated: CASSMPSGVGGETQYF.

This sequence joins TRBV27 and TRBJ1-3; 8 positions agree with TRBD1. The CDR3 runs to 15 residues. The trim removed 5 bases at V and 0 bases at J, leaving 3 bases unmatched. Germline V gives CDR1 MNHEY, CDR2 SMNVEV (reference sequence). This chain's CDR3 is CASSLGTGSGNTIYF. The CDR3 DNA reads TGTGCCAGCAGTCTCGGGACAGGCTCTGGAAACACCATATATTTT.

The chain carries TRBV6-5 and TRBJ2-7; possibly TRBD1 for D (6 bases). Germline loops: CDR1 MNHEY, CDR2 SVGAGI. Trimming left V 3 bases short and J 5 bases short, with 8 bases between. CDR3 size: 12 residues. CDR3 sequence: CASSYRDNEQYF. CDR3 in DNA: TGTGCCAGCAGTTATAGGGACAACGAGCAGTACTTC.

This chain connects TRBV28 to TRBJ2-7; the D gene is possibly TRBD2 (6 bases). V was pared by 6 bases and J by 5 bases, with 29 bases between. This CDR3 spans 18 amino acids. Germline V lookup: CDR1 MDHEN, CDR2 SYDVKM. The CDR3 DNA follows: TGTGCCAGCAGCCCCACGCCCTGGCGGAGGGGCCCTCCACACGAGCAGTACTTC. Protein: CASSPTPWRRGPPHEQYF.

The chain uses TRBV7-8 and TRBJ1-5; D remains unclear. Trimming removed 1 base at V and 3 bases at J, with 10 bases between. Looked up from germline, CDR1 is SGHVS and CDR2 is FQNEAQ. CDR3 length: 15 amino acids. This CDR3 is CASSLGSRYNQPQHF. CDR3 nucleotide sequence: TGTGCCAGCAGCTTAGGTAGCCGGTACAATCAGCCCCAGCATTTT.

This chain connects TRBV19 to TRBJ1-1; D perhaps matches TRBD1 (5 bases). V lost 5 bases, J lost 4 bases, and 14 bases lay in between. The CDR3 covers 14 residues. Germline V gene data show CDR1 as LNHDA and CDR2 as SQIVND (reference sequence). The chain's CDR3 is CASSGGQGSTEAFF. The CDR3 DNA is TGTGCCAGTAGTGGGGGTCAGGGCAGCACTGAAGCTTTCTTT. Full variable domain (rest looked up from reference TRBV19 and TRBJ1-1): DGGITQSPKYLFRKEGQNVTLSCEQNLNHDAMYWYRQDPGQGLRLIYYSQIVNDFQKGDIAEGYSVSREKKESFPLTVTSAQKNPTAFYLCASSGGQGSTEAFFGQGTRLTVV.

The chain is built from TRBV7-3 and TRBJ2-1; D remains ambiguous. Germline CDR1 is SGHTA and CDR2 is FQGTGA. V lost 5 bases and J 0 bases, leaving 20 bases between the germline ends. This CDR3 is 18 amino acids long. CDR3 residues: CASSPFRVRPSSYNEQFF. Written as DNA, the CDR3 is TGTGCCAGCAGCCCCTTCCGGGTTAGGCCGAGCTCCTACAATGAGCAGTTCTTC.

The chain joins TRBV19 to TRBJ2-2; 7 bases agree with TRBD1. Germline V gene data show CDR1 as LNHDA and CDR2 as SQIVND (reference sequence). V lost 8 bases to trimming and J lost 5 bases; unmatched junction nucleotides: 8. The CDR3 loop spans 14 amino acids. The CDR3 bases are TGTGCCAGTCTCGGGACAGTGCGGACCGGGGAGCTGTTTTTT. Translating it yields CASLGTVRTGELFF.

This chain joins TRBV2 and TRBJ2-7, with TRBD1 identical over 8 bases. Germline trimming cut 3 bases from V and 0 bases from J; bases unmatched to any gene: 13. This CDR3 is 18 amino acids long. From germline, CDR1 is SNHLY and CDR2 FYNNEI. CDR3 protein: CASSEPLPTGVGSYEQYF. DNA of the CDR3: TGTGCCAGCAGTGAGCCGCTCCCGACAGGGGTTGGCTCCTACGAGCAGTACTTC.

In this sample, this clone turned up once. CDR3 DNA: TGTGCCAGCAGCCTAAGGGTTGGGTTGAACACTGAAGCTTTCTTT. This sequence encodes CASSLRVGLNTEAFF. The chain carries TRBV9 and TRBJ1-1, with D hard to call. Germline assignment: CDR1 SGDLS and CDR2 YYNGEE. The CDR3 totals 15 residues. Trimming took 4 bases from V and 0 from J, leaving 13 bases between them. Together with reference TRBV9 and TRBJ1-1, the CDR3 gives the full variable domain: DSGVTQTPKHLITATGQRVTLRCSPRSGDLSVYWYQQSLDQGLQFLIQYYNGEERAKGNILERFSAQQFPDLHSELNLSSLELGDSALYFCASSLRVGLNTEAFFGQGTRLTVV.